These 8 T cell receptor beta chains were all obtained from the same sample, sequenced in a study of blood T cell repertoires in COVID-19. The table came from immunoSEQ multiplex PCR; TCRdb's copy has only in-frame clones and leaves some out. The sample includes more than 100,000 clones, 84% of them seen just once. Sequencing input: peripheral blood. The source is a human donor in a cohort sampled during active or convalescent COVID-19.

The genes are TRBV6-2 or TRBV6-3 and TRBJ2-5; D might be TRBD1 (5 bases). The CDR3 is 15 amino acids. Germline V gene lookup returns CDR1 MNHEY and CDR2 SVGEGT. V was pared by 5 bases and J by 3 bases, with 16 bases between. DNA for the CDR3: TGTGCCAGCAGTCCCCGTGGTAGCAGGGAAGAGACCCAGTACTTC. Its translation: CASSPRGSREETQYF.

This chain connects TRBV6-5 to TRBJ2-7, with D unresolved. The CDR3 loop spans 13 amino acids. The V gene's germline CDR1 is MNHEY and CDR2 SVGAGI. Trimming pared 4 bases from V and 0 bases from J, leaving 7 bases between. The CDR3 DNA sequence: TGTGCCAGCAGTTCGTACATCTCCTACGAGCAGTACTTC. It encodes CASSSYISYEQYF.

V and J are TRBV10-3 and TRBJ2-5; D remains ambiguous. The CDR3 loop spans 13 amino acids. Trimming removed 10 bases from V and 5 bases from J, with 17 bases in between. The germline V gene has CDR1 ENHRY and CDR2 SYGVKD. Here the CDR3 DNA reads TGTGCCACACAGAAGGATAATGGGGAGACCCAGTACTTC. The encoded protein is CATQKDNGETQYF.

The gene calls are TRBV30 and TRBJ2-7; no clear D gene. This CDR3 has 13 residues. V shed 5 bases and J shed 2 bases, with 13 bases lying between them. CDR1 and CDR2 from the germline V gene are GTSNPN and SVGIG (reference sequence). The CDR3 spells CAWLQLGPYEQYF. CDR3 coding DNA: TGTGCCTGGCTACAGTTGGGTCCCTACGAGCAGTACTTC.

In the case of this clone: Other nucleotide sequences in the sample specify the same CDR3. The gene calls are TRBV5-1 and TRBJ2-2; D might be TRBD1 (6 bases). Germline values: CDR1 SGHRS, CDR2 YFSETQ. The CDR3 covers 14 residues. Trimming cost V 4 bases and J 4 bases, with 11 bases left between them. CDR3 DNA: TGCGCCAGCAGCCCGGGACAAAGCACCGGGGAGCTGTTTTTT. Translation gives CASSPGQSTGELFF.

The V and J genes are TRBV28 and TRBJ1-2, with D perhaps TRBD1 (6 bases). This CDR3 has 14 amino acids. Trimming removed 5 bases at V and 3 bases at J, with 13 bases between. Germline V gene sequence: CDR1 MDHEN, CDR2 SYDVKM. CDR3 sequence reads: CASSPGVSDYGYTF. The CDR3 DNA reads as TGTGCCAGCAGTCCAGGGGTTTCAGACTATGGCTACACCTTC.

The chain employs TRBV2 and TRBJ1-5, with 8 bases aligning to TRBD1. Germline V gene sequence: CDR1 SNHLY, CDR2 FYNNEI. The CDR3 sequence is 13 residues long. After removal of 7 bases from V and 6 bases from J, the junction contained 5 bases not matched to a gene. DNA of the CDR3: TGTGCCAGCAACAGGGGGAGTGGTCAGCCCCAGCATTTT. It translates to CASNRGSGQPQHF.

J is TRBJ1-2 and V is TRBV6-6; 7 nucleotides agree with TRBD1. Germline assignment: CDR1 MNHNY and CDR2 SVGAGI (reference sequence). V lost 2 bases, J lost 5 bases, and 2 bases stayed unmatched. This CDR3 is built from 13 residues. CDR3 DNA: TGTGCCAGCAGTTACGGGACAGTGTATGGCTACACCTTC. It yields the protein CASSYGTVYGYTF.